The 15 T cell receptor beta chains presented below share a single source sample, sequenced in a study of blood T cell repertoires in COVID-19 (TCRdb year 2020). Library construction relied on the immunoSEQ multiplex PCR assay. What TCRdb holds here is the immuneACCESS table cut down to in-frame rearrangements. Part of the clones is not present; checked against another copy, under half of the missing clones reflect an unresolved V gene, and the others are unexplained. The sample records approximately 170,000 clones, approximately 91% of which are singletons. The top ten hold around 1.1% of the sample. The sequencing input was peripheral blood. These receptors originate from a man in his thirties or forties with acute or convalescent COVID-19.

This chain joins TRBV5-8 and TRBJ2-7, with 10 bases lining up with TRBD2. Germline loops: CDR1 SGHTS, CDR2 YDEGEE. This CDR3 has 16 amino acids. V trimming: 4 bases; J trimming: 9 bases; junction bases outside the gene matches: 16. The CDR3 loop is CASSSLKTSGALRQYF. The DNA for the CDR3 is TGTGCCAGCAGCAGCTTGAAAACTAGCGGGGCCTTGCGGCAGTACTTC.

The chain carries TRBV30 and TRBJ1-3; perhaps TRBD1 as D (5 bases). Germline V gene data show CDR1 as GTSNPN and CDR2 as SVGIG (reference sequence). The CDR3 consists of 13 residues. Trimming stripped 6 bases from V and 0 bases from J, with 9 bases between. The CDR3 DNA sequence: TGTGCCTGCAGACAGTCCTCTGGAAACACCATATATTTT. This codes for CACRQSSGNTIYF.

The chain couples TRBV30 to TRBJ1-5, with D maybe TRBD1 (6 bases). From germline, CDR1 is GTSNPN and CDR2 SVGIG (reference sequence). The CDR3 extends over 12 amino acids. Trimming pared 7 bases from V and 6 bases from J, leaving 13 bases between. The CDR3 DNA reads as TGTGCCTACAGGGTTTTTAGTCAGCCCCAGCATTTT. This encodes CAYRVFSQPQHF.

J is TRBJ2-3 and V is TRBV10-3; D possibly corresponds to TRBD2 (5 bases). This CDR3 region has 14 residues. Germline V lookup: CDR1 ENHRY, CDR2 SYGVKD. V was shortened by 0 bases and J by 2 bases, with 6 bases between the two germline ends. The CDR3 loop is CAISESEVTDTQYF. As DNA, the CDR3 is TGTGCCATCAGTGAGTCGGAGGTCACAGATACGCAGTATTTT.

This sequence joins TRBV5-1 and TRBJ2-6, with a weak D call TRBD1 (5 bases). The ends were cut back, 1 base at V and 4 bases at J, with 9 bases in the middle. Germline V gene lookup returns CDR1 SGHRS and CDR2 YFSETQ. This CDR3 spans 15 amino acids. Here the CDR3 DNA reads TGCGCCAGCAGCTTGCTCCCAGGGGGGGCCAACGTCCTGACTTTC. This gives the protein CASSLLPGGANVLTF.

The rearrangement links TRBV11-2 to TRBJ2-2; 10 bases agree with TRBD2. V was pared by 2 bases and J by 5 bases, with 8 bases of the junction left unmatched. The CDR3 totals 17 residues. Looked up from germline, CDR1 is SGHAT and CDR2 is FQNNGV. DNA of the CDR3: TGTGCCAGCAGCTTACTCCTAGCGGGAGATTGGACCGGGGAGCTGTTTTTT. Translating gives CASSLLLAGDWTGELFF.

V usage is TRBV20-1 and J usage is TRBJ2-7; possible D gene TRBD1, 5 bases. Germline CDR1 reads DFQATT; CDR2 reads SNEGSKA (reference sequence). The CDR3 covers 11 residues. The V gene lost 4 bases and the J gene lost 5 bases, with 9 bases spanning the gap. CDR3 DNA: TGCAGTGCTAAACTCAGGGACGAGCAGTACTTC. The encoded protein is CSAKLRDEQYF.

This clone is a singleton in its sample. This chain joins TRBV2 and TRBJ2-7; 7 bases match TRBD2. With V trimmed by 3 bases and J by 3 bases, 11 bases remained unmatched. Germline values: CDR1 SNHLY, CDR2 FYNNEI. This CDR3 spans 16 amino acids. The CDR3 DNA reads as TGTGCCAGCAGTGAGAGACGAGGAGCGGGGAACTACGAGCAGTACTTC. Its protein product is CASSERRGAGNYEQYF.

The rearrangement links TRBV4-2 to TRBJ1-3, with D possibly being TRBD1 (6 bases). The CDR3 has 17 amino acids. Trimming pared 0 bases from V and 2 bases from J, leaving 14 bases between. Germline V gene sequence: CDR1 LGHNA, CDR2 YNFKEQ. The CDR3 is CASSQEENRAAGNTIYF. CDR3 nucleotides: TGTGCCAGCAGCCAAGAAGAGAACAGGGCGGCTGGAAACACCATATATTTT.

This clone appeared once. The CDR3: CARGTGDTDTQYF. In DNA, the CDR3 is TGTGCCCGCGGGACAGGGGACACAGATACGCAGTATTTT. The V gene is TRBV30, the J gene TRBJ2-3; 10 bases align to TRBD1. The germline gives CDR1 GTSNPN, CDR2 SVGIG (reference sequence). The V gene end was trimmed by 8 bases and the J gene end by 2 bases; junction bases not matched to a gene: 4. This CDR3 is 13 amino acids long.

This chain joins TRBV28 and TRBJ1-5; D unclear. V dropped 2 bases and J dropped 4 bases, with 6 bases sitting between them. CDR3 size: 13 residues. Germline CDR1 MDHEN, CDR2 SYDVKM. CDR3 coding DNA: TGTGCCAGCAGTTTAGTGCGTAATCAGCCCCAGCATTTT. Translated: CASSLVRNQPQHF.

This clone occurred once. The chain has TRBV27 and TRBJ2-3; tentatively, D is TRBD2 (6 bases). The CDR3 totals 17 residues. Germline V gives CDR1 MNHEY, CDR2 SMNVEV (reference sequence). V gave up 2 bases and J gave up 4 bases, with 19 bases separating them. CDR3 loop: CASSLTTRRGRSDTQYF. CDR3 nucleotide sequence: TGTGCCAGCAGTTTAACTACGAGGAGGGGAAGGTCAGATACGCAGTATTTT.

DNA of the CDR3: TGTGCCAGCATCATCCGAGGAATCACTGAAGCTTTCTTT. Its protein is CASIIRGITEAFF. This chain connects TRBV6-5 to TRBJ1-1; D remains unclear. V shed 7 bases and J shed 4 bases, with 13 bases lying between them. Germline CDR1 reads MNHEY; CDR2 reads SVGAGI. The CDR3 sequence is 13 residues long.

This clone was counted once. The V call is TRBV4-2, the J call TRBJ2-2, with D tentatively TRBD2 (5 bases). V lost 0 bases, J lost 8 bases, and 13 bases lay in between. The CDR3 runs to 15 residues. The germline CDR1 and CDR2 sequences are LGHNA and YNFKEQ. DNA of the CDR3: TGTGCCAGCAGCCAAGATAACCGGGATCAAGGGGAGCTGTTTTTT. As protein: CASSQDNRDQGELFF.

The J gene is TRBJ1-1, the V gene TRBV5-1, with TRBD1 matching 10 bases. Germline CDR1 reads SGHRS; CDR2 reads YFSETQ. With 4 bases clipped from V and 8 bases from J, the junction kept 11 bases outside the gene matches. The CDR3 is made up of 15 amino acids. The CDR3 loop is CASSRGTGADEEAFF. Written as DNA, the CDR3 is TGCGCCAGCAGCAGGGGGACAGGGGCCGATGAGGAAGCTTTCTTT.